The text below deals with one T cell receptor beta chain. Produced via immunoSEQ multiplex PCR; TCRdb's table is partial and in-frame only. The sample lists 150,000 to 200,000 clones; 85% to 95% were seen once. The data stem from a study of blood T cell repertoires in COVID-19. About the study: PBMCs, B-cell-depleted T cells, or T cells provided the cDNA or gDNA that made up the material.

CDR3 size: 13 residues. Germline loops: CDR1 ENHRY, CDR2 SYGVKD. The V and J ends lost 7 bases and 6 bases, in that order; junction bases with no gene match: 5. The chain uses TRBV10-3 and TRBJ2-1; 8 bases map to TRBD2. The material sequenced was peripheral blood. The receptor was isolated from a woman in her sixties with COVID-19, enrolled during active disease. The CDR3 coding sequence is TGTGCCATCACCGGGGGGGCGGGCAATGAGCAGTTCTTC. This encodes CAITGGAGNEQFF.